These 16 T cell receptor beta chains were sequenced from one sample in a study of blood T cell repertoires in COVID-19. Produced via immunoSEQ multiplex PCR; TCRdb's table is partial and in-frame only. This table holds 65,000 to 80,000 clones, roughly 90% found once. Specimen: peripheral blood. The receptors here all came from a human donor in a cohort sampled during active COVID-19.

This chain links TRBV5-1 with TRBJ2-3, with TRBD2 matching 11 bases. This CDR3 spans 16 amino acids. Trimming cost V 4 bases and J 5 bases; bases outside gene matches: 9. In germline, CDR1 is SGHRS, CDR2 YFSETQ. The CDR3 coding sequence is TGCGCCAGCAGCCCGGGGCTAGCGGGAGGTATAGATACGCAGTATTTT. As protein: CASSPGLAGGIDTQYF.

This chain joins TRBV4-3 and TRBJ2-7; D call uncertain. The germline CDR1 and CDR2 sequences are LGHNA and YSLEER. The CDR3 extends over 15 amino acids. Trimming shortened V by 0 bases and J by 0 bases, and 9 bases separated the two germline ends. The CDR3, as DNA: TGCGCCAGCAGCCAAGAGGAGCGATCCTCCTACGAGCAGTACTTC. Translating gives CASSQEERSSYEQYF.

This sequence joins TRBV28 and TRBJ1-5, with a tentative D call TRBD1 (6 bases). This CDR3 contains 16 residues. Germline V gene lookup returns CDR1 MDHEN and CDR2 SYDVKM. V lost 3 bases, J lost 5 bases, and 17 bases lay in between. The CDR3 loop reads CASSLVRGNSYQPQHF. CDR3 in DNA: TGTGCCAGCAGTTTGGTCAGGGGAAACAGCTATCAGCCCCAGCATTTT.

CDR3 loop: CASSQEQGMDYEQYF. In nucleotides, the CDR3 is TGTGCCAGCAGCCAAGAGCAGGGGATGGACTACGAGCAGTACTTC. The V gene is TRBV3-1 (or the pseudogene TRBV3-2), the J gene TRBJ2-7, with D perhaps TRBD1 (6 bases). Trimming shortened V by 0 bases and J by 3 bases, and 12 bases separated the two germline ends. The CDR3 has 15 residues. Germline-derived CDR1 and CDR2 are LGHDT and YNNKEL (reference sequence).

The V gene is TRBV2, the J gene TRBJ2-1, with D possibly matching TRBD2 (5 bases). The CDR3 length is 13 residues. Germline V gene data show CDR1 as SNHLY and CDR2 as FYNNEI. Between the trimmed V and J ends, which lost 11 bases and 10 bases, there was a span of 21 bases. CDR3 sequence: CASKVLAAREQFF. The DNA for the CDR3 is TGTGCCTCCAAGGTCCTAGCTGCCCGGGAGCAGTTCTTC.

The chain carries TRBV4-3 and TRBJ2-3, with TRBD2 as a possible D gene (6 bases). Trimming left V 0 bases short and J 6 bases short, with 13 bases between. The germline V gene encodes CDR1 LGHNA and CDR2 YSLEER. CDR3 length equals 15 residues. CDR3 region: CASSQEGGAADTQYF. CDR3 nucleotides: TGCGCCAGCAGCCAAGAGGGGGGAGCGGCCGATACGCAGTATTTT.

The chain is built from TRBV2 and TRBJ2-7; the D is unclear. Deletions cut 7 bases from V and 3 bases from J, with 13 bases between. This CDR3 has 13 residues. CDR1 and CDR2 from the germline V gene are SNHLY and FYNNEI. In DNA form, the CDR3 reads TGTGCCAGCATACCTGATACCTACTACGAGCAGTACTTC. Its translation is CASIPDTYYEQYF.

V gene TRBV27 combines with J gene TRBJ1-2, with D uncertain. CDR3 length equals 13 residues. Germline values: CDR1 MNHEY, CDR2 SMNVEV (reference sequence). V gave up 4 bases and J gave up 5 bases, with 11 bases separating them. This chain's CDR3 is CASSSAGPYGYTF. In nucleotides, the CDR3 is TGTGCCAGCAGTTCGGCAGGTCCTTATGGCTACACCTTC.

The rearrangement uses TRBV15 and TRBJ2-5; D possibly corresponds to TRBD1 (5 bases). Trimming pared 1 base from V and 2 bases from J, leaving 11 bases between. Germline values: CDR1 LNHNV, CDR2 YYDKDF (reference sequence). The CDR3 sequence is 15 residues long. CDR3 loop: CATSRALRQQETQYF. CDR3 nucleotides: TGTGCCACCAGCAGAGCCCTAAGACAGCAAGAGACCCAGTACTTC.

About this clone: Other DNA sequences in this specimen translate into the identical CDR3. The chain employs TRBV20-1 and TRBJ2-7; tentatively, D is TRBD1 (6 bases). The germline V gene has CDR1 DFQATT and CDR2 SNEGSKA (reference sequence). The CDR3 is 11 residues long. Trimming removed 3 bases at V and 4 bases at J, with 7 bases between. The CDR3 reads CSASGTYEQYF. In DNA form, the CDR3 reads TGCAGTGCTAGCGGGACATACGAGCAGTACTTC.

J is TRBJ2-1 and V is TRBV11-2, with 9 bases that match TRBD1. Germline lookup yields CDR1 SGHAT and CDR2 FQNNGV. The CDR3 is 15 residues long. The J segment lost 2 bases and the V segment lost 3 bases, leaving 2 bases of the junction unmatched. CDR3 amino acids: CASSFRDRAYNEQFF. The CDR3 DNA is TGTGCCAGCAGCTTCCGGGACAGGGCCTACAATGAGCAGTTCTTC. The full variable domain, its missing parts supplied by reference TRBV11-2 and TRBJ2-1, is EAGVAQSPRYKIIEKRQSVAFWCNPISGHATLYWYQQILGQGPKLLIQFQNNGVVDDSQLPKDRFSAERLKGVDSTLKIQPAKLEDSAVYLCASSFRDRAYNEQFFGPGTRLTVL.

V usage is TRBV5-8 and J usage is TRBJ1-6; 9 bases fit TRBD1. With 4 bases clipped from V and 10 bases from J, the junction kept 6 bases outside the gene matches. This CDR3 spans 14 amino acids. Germline-derived CDR1 and CDR2 are SGHTS and YDEGEE. The CDR3 loop reads CASSPDRGRSPLHF. DNA of the CDR3: TGTGCCAGCAGCCCGGACAGGGGCCGATCACCCCTCCACTTT.

This chain joins TRBV19 and TRBJ2-3; TRBD2 aligns across 7 bases. J lost 3 bases, V lost 4 bases, and 13 bases had no gene match. CDR1 and CDR2 (germline): LNHDA, SQIVND (reference sequence). The CDR3 is 17 residues long. The CDR3 here is CASSRGGDLLRTDTQYF. CDR3 bases: TGTGCCAGTAGTAGGGGGGGGGACCTACTAAGGACAGATACGCAGTATTTT.

V and J are TRBV28 and TRBJ2-5; possibly TRBD2 for D (6 bases). This CDR3 is built from 14 residues. The ends were cut back, 6 bases at V and 2 bases at J, with 13 bases in the middle. Germline V gene sequence: CDR1 MDHEN, CDR2 SYDVKM. CDR3 coding DNA: TGTGCCAGCAGCCTTCTGGGGACTCAAGAGACCCAGTACTTC. It translates to CASSLLGTQETQYF.

V is TRBV2 and J is TRBJ2-7, with a weak D call TRBD1 (5 bases). Trimming shortened V by 5 bases and J by 4 bases, and 9 bases separated the two germline ends. This CDR3 has 12 amino acids. The germline gives CDR1 SNHLY, CDR2 FYNNEI. The CDR3 loop reads CASSLDRYEQYF. The CDR3 DNA sequence: TGTGCCAGCAGTCTCGACAGATACGAGCAGTACTTC. Looking up the rest from reference TRBV2 and TRBJ2-7 gives the full variable domain: EPEVTQTPSHQVTQMGQEVILRCVPISNHLYFYWYRQILGQKVEFLVSFYNNEISEKSEIFDDQFSVERPDGSNFTLKIRSTKLEDSAMYFCASSLDRYEQYFGPGTRLTVT.

The chain links TRBV27 to TRBJ2-6, with 7 bases that match TRBD1. The CDR3 is 15 amino acids. Germline-derived CDR1 and CDR2 are MNHEY and SMNVEV (reference sequence). J was trimmed by 11 bases and V by 3 bases; bases with no gene match: 10. DNA of the CDR3: TGTGCCAGCAGTTTCGGAACACAGGGGCACGACGTCCTGACTTTC. This encodes CASSFGTQGHDVLTF.